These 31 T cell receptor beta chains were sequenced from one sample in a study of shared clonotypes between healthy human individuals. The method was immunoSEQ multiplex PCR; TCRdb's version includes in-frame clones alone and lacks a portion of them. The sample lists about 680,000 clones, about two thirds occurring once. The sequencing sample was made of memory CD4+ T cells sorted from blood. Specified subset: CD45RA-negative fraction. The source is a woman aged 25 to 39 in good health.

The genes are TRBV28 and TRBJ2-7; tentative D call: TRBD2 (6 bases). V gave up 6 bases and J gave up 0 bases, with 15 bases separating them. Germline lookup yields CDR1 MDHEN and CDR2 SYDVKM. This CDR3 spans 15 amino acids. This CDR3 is CASSSSGQSSYEQYF. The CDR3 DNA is TGTGCCAGCAGCTCGAGCGGGCAGAGCTCCTACGAGCAGTACTTC.

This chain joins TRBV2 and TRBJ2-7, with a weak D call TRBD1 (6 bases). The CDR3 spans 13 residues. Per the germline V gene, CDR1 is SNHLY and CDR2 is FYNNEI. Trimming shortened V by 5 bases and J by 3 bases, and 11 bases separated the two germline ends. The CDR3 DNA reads TGTGCCAGCAGTCCCCCAGGGGTCTACGAGCAGTACTTC. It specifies CASSPPGVYEQYF.

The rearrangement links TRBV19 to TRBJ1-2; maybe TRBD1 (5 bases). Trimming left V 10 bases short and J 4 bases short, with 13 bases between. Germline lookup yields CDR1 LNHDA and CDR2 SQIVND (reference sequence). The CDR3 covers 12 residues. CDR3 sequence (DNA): TGTGCCACCAGGAGGGACCTCTATGGCTACACCTTC. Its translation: CATRRDLYGYTF.

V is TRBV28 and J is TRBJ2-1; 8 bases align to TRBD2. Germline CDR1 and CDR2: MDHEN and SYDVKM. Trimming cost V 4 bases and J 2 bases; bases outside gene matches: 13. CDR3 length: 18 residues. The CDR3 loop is CASSSPVLRGRPYNEQFF. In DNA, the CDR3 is TGTGCCAGCAGTTCCCCCGTGTTACGCGGGAGGCCCTACAATGAGCAGTTCTTC.

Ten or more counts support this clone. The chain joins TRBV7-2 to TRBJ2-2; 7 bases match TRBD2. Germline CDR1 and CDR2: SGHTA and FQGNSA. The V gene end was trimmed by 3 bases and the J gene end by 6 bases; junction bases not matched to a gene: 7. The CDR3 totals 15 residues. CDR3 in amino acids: CASSLLAVVPGELFF. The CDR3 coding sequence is TGTGCCAGCAGCTTGCTAGCGGTGGTTCCCGGGGAGCTGTTTTTT.

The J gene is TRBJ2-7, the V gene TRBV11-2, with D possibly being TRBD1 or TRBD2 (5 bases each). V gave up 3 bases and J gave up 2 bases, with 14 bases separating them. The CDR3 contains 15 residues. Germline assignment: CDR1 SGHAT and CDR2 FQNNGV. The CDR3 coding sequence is TGTGCCAGCAGCTTGGGCCCCCAGGGACCCTACGAGCAGTACTTC. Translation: CASSLGPQGPYEQYF.

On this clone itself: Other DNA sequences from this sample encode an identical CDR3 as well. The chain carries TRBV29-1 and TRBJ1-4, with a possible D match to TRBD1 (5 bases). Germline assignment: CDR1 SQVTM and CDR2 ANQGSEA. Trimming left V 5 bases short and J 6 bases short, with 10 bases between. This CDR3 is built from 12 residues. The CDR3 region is CSVRGGDEKLFF. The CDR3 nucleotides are TGCAGCGTTAGGGGCGGTGATGAAAAACTGTTTTTT.

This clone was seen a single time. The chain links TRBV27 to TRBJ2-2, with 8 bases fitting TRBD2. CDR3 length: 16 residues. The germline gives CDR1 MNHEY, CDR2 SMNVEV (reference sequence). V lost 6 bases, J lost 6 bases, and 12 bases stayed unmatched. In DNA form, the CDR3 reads TGTGCCAGCAGCCCAACCGGGACTAGTCGGGCCGGGGAGCTGTTTTTT. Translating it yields CASSPTGTSRAGELFF.

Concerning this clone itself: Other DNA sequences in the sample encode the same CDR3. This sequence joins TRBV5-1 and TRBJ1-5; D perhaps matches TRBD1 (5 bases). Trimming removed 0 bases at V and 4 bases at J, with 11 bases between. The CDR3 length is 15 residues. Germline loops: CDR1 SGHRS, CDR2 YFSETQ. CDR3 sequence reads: CASSLEGAGNQPQHF. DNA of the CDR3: TGCGCCAGCAGCTTGGAAGGGGCAGGGAATCAGCCCCAGCATTTT.

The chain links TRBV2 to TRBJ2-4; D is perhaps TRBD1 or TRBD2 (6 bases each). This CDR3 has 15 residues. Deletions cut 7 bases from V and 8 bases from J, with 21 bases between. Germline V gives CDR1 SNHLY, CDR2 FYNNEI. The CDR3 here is CASKLGTHGGDIQYF. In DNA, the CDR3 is TGTGCCAGCAAGCTAGGGACACACGGCGGGGACATTCAGTACTTC.

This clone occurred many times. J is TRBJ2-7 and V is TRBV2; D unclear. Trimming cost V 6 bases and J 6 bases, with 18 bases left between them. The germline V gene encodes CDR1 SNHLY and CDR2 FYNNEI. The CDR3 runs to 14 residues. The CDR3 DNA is TGTGCCAGCAGACCCGGTGGCAGTCCCCTCGAGCAGTACTTC. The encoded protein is CASRPGGSPLEQYF. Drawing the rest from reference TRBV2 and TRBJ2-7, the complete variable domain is EPEVTQTPSHQVTQMGQEVILRCVPISNHLYFYWYRQILGQKVEFLVSFYNNEISEKSEIFDDQFSVERPDGSNFTLKIRSTKLEDSAMYFCASRPGGSPLEQYFGPGTRLTVT.

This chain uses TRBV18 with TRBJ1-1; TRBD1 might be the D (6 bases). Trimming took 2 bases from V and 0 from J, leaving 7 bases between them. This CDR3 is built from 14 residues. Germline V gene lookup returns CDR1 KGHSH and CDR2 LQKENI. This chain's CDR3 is CASSPRDMNTEAFF. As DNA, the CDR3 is TGTGCCAGCTCACCAAGGGACATGAACACTGAAGCTTTCTTT.

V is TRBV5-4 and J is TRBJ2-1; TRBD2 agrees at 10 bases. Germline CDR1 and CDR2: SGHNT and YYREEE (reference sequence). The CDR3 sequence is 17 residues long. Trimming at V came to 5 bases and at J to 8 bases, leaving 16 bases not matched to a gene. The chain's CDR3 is CASRRSLAGVSVHEQFF. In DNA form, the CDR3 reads TGTGCCAGCAGAAGAAGTCTAGCGGGAGTTTCGGTCCATGAGCAGTTCTTC.

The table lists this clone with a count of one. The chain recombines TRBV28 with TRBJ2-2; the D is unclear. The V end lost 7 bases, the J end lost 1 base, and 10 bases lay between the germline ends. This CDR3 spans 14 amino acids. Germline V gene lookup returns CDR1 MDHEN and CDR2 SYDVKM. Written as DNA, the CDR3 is TGTGCCAGCAAGCTCATATTGAACACCGGGGAGCTGTTTTTT. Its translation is CASKLILNTGELFF. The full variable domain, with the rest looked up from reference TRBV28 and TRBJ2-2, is DVKVTQSSRYLVKRTGEKVFLECVQDMDHENMFWYRQDPGLGLRLIYFSYDVKMKEKGDIPEGYSVSREKKERFSLILESASTNQTSMYLCASKLILNTGELFFGEGSRLTVL.

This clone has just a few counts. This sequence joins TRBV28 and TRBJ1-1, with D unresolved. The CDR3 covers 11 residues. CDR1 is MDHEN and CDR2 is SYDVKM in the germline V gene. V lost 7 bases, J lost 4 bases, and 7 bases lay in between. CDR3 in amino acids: CASMVFTEAFF. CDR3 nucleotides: TGTGCCAGCATGGTGTTCACTGAAGCTTTCTTT.

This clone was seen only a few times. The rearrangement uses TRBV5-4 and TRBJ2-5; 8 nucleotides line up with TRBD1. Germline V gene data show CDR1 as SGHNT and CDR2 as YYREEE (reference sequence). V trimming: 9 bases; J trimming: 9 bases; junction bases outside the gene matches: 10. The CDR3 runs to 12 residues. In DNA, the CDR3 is TGTGCCACGGGACAGGACCTTTCGGCCCAGTACTTC. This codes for CATGQDLSAQYF.

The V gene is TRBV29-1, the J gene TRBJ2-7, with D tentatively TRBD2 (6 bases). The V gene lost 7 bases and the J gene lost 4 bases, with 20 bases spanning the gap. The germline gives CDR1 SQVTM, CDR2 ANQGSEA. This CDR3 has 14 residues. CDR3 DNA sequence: TGCAGCGCCCTGCTTCCTAGCGCAGAGTACGAGCAGTACTTC. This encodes CSALLPSAEYEQYF.

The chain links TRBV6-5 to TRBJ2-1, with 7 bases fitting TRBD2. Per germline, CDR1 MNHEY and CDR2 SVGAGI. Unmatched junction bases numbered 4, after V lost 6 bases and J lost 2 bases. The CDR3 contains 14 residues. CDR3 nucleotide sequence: TGTGCCAGCAGGTCGCTAGCGGCCTACAATGAGCAGTTCTTC. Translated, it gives CASRSLAAYNEQFF.

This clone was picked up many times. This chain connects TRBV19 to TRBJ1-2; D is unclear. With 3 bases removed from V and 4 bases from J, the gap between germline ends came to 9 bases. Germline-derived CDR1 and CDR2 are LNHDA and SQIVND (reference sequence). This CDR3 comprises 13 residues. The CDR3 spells CASSIAVFYGYTF. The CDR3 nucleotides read TGTGCCAGTAGTATTGCAGTTTTCTATGGCTACACCTTC.

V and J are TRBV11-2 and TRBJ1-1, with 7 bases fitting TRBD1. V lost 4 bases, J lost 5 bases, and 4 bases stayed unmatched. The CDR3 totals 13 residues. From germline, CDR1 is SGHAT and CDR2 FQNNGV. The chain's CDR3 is CASSSQGRTEAFF. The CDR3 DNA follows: TGTGCCAGCAGCTCACAGGGGAGAACTGAAGCTTTCTTT.

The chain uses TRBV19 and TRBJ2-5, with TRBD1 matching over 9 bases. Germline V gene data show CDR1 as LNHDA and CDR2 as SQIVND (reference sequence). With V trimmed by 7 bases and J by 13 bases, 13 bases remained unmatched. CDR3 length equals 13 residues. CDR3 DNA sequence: TGTGCCAGTATCCGGGACAGGGCCCTAAAGCGGTACTTC. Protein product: CASIRDRALKRYF.

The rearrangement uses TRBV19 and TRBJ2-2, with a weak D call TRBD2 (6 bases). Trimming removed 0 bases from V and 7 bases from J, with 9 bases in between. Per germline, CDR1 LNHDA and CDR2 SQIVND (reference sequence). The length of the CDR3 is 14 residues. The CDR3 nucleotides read TGTGCCAGTAGTATAGAGAGGACTAACGGGGAGCTGTTTTTT. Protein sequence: CASSIERTNGELFF.

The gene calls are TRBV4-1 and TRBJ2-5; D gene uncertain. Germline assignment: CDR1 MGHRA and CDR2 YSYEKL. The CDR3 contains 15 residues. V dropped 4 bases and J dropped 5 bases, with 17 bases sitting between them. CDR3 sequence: CASSPTSVMGETQYF. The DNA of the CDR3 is TGCGCCAGCAGCCCAACAAGCGTGATGGGTGAGACCCAGTACTTC.

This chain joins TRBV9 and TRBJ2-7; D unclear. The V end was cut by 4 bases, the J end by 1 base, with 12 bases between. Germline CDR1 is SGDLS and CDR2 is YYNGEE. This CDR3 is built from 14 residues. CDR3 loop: CASSLLGGSYEQYF. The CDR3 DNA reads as TGTGCCAGCAGCCTACTCGGTGGGTCCTACGAGCAGTACTTC.

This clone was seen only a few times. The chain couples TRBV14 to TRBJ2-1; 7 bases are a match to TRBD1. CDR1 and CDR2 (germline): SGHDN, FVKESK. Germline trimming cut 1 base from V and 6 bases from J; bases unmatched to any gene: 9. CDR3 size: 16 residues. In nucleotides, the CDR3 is TGTGCCAGCAGCCAAGGAGGACAGGCGGCCCGCAATGAGCAGTTCTTC. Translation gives CASSQGGQAARNEQFF.

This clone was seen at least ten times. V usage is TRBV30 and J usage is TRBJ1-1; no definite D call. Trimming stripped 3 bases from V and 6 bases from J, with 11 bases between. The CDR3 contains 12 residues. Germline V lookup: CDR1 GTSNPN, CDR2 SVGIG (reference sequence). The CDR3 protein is CAWRGETAEAFF. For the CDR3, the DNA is TGTGCCTGGAGAGGTGAGACCGCTGAAGCTTTCTTT.

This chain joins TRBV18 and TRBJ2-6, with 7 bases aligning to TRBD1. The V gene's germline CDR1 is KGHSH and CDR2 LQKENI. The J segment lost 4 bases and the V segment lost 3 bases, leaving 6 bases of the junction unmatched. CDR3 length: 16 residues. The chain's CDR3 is CASSPPDRAGANVLTF. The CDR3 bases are TGTGCCAGCTCACCCCCCGACAGGGCAGGGGCCAACGTCCTGACTTTC.

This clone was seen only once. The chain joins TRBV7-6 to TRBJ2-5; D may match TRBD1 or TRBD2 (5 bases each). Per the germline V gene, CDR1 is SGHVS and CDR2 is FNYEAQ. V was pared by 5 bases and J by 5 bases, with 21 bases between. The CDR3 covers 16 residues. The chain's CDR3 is CASSPGSSDYGETQYF. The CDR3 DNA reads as TGTGCCAGCAGCCCAGGGTCCAGCGACTACGGGGAGACCCAGTACTTC.

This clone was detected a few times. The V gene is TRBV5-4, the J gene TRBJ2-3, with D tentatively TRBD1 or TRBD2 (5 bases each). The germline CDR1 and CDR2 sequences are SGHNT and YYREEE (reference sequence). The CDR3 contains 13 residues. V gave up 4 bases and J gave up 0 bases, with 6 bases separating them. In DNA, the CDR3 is TGTGCCAGCAGCAGGGACAGCACAGATACGCAGTATTTT. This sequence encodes CASSRDSTDTQYF.

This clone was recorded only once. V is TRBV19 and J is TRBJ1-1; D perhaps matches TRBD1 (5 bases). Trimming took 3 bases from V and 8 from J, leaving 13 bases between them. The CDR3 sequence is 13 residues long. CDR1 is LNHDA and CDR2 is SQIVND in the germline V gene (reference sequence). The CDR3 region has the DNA TGTGCCAGTAGTATTCGGGGGGGAAGGGAAGCTTTCTTT. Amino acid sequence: CASSIRGGREAFF.

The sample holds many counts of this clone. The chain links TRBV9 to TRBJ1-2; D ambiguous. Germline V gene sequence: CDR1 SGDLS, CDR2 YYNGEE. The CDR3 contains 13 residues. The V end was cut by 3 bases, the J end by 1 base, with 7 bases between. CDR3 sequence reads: CASSEENNYGYTF. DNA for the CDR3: TGTGCCAGCAGCGAGGAGAATAACTATGGCTACACCTTC.